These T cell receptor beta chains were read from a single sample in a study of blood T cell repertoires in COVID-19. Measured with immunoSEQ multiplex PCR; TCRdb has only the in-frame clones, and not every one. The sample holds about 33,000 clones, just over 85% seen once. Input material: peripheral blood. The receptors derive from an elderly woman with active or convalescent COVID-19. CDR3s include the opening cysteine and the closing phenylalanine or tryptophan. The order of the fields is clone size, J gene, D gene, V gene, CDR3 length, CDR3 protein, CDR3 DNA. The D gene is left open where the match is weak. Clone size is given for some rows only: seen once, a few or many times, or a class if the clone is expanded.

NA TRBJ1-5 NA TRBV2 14 CASSTGSGNQPQHF TGTGCCAGCAGCACAGGGTCCGGCAATCAGCCCCAGCATTTT
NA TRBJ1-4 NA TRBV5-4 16 CASSPSVGGTNEKLFF TGTGCCAGCAGCCCCAGTGTTGGGGGGACTAATGAAAAACTGTTTTTT
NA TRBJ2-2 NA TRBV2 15 CASSEMARRSGELFF TGTGCCAGCAGTGAAATGGCCCGGCGGTCCGGGGAGCTGTTTTTT
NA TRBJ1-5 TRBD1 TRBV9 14 CASSVGQGGQPQHF TGTGCCAGCAGCGTTGGACAGGGCGGACAGCCCCAGCATTTT
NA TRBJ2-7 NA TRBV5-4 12 CASSFRVGEQYF TGTGCCAGCAGCTTCAGGGTAGGCGAGCAGTACTTC
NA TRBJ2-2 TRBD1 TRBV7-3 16 CASSLTGQGSAGELFF TGTGCCAGCAGCTTAACGGGACAGGGCAGCGCCGGGGAGCTGTTTTTT
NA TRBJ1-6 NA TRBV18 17 CASSPVVVAVDNSPLHF TGTGCCAGCTCACCAGTGGTGGTGGCAGTCGATAATTCACCCCTCCACTTT
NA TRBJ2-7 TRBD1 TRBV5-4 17 CASSWATGAQTSYEQYF TGTGCCAGCAGCTGGGCGACAGGGGCGCAAACTTCCTACGAGCAGTACTTC
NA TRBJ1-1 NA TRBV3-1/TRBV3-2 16 CASSLASGNLNTEAFF TGTGCCAGCAGCCTCGCATCCGGGAATTTGAACACTGAAGCTTTCTTT
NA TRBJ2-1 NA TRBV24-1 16 CATSDWRSSGGNEQFF TGTGCCACCAGTGACTGGAGGTCCTCCGGGGGCAATGAGCAGTTCTTC
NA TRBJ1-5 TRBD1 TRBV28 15 CASSFPQGGHQPQHF TGTGCCAGCAGTTTCCCTCAGGGGGGACATCAGCCCCAGCATTTT
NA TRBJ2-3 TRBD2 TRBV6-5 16 CASSYSTSGRTDTQYF TGTGCCAGCAGTTACTCGACTAGCGGTAGAACAGATACGCAGTATTTT
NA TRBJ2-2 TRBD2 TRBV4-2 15 CASSLGLIGAGELFF TGTGCCAGCAGCCTGGGACTAATAGGGGCCGGGGAGCTGTTTTTT
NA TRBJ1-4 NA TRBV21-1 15 CASSKVRDPNEKLFF TGTGCCAGCAGCAAAGTGCGGGACCCTAATGAAAAACTGTTTTTT
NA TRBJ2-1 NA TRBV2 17 CASSDLDSSGSYNEQFF TGTGCCAGCAGTGATTTAGATTCCTCGGGATCCTACAATGAGCAGTTCTTC
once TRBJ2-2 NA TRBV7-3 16 CASSLQRAKGTGELFF TGTGCCAGCAGCTTACAGCGGGCAAAAGGAACCGGGGAGCTGTTTTTT
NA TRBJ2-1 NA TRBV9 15 CASSTDPTAYNEQFF TGTGCCAGCAGTACAGACCCTACCGCCTACAATGAGCAGTTCTTC
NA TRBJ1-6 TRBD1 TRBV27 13 CASSLNRGSPLHF TGTGCCAGCAGTCTGAACAGGGGTTCACCCCTCCACTTT
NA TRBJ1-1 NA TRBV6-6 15 CASISRGVGNTEAFF TGTGCCAGCATCTCAAGGGGTGTGGGGAACACTGAAGCTTTCTTT
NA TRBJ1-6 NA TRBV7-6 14 CASSLPGDNSPLHF TGTGCCAGCAGCTTACCAGGGGATAATTCACCCCTCCACTTT
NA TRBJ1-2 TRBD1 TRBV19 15 CASSIRTGDAYGYTF TGTGCCAGTAGTATAAGGACAGGGGACGCCTATGGCTACACCTTC
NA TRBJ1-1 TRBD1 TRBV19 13 CASGDDRDTEAFF TGTGCCAGCGGGGATGACAGGGACACTGAAGCTTTCTTT
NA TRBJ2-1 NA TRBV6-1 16 CASSDPGQPSYNEQFF TGTGCCAGCAGTGATCCGGGACAACCCTCCTACAATGAGCAGTTCTTC
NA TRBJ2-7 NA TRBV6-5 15 CASSNSPDSSYEQYF TGTGCCAGCAGTAATAGTCCTGATAGCTCCTACGAGCAGTACTTC